These 22 T cell receptor beta chains were all obtained from the same sample, sequenced in a study of blood T cell repertoires in COVID-19. Assay used: immunoSEQ multiplex PCR; TCRdb lists only in-frame clones, some missing. The table shows over 150,000 clones, with 80% to 85% occurring only once. Sample: peripheral blood. These receptors were taken from a man in his 70s with active or convalescent COVID-19.

The V gene is TRBV13, the J gene TRBJ2-5; perhaps TRBD2 as D (6 bases). Between the trimmed V and J ends, which lost 1 base and 7 bases, there was a span of 10 bases. Per germline, CDR1 PRHDT and CDR2 FYEKMQ (reference sequence). CDR3 size: 13 residues. CDR3 nucleotides: TGTGCCAGCAGCTTAGCGGGGGTTGCGACCCAGTACTTC. This sequence encodes CASSLAGVATQYF.

The chain employs TRBV4-1 and TRBJ1-2; no definite D call. With 1 base removed from V and 7 bases from J, the gap between germline ends came to 13 bases. CDR3 length: 14 amino acids. Germline lookup yields CDR1 MGHRA and CDR2 YSYEKL. The CDR3 DNA reads TGCGCCAGCAGCCAAGGGACGGGGATGAGTGGCTACACCTTC. Its translation: CASSQGTGMSGYTF.

The chain links TRBV14 to TRBJ1-2; D ambiguous. The germline gives CDR1 SGHDN, CDR2 FVKESK. CDR3 size: 13 residues. V shed 1 base and J shed 14 bases, with 17 bases lying between them. This CDR3 reads CASSQGIDRPRTF. The CDR3 region has the DNA TGTGCCAGCAGCCAAGGGATTGACCGTCCGAGGACCTTC.

The chain carries TRBV12-3 or TRBV12-4 and TRBJ1-1; D gene unclear. The CDR3 sequence is 13 residues long. V was cut by 3 bases and J by 4 bases, with 9 bases left in between. The CDR3 region has the DNA TGTGCCAGCAGTTTTAATGGAGTCACTGAAGCTTTCTTT. Amino acids: CASSFNGVTEAFF.

The chain carries TRBV7-8 and TRBJ1-5; D remains ambiguous. Looked up from germline, CDR1 is SGHVS and CDR2 is FQNEAQ. The CDR3 covers 14 residues. V was clipped by 5 bases and J by 2 bases, with 10 bases between them. The CDR3 reads CASSRQDRNQPQHF. Here the CDR3 DNA reads TGTGCCAGCAGCCGCCAGGATCGCAATCAGCCCCAGCATTTT.

The chain links TRBV2 to TRBJ1-5; D is unclear. Germline-derived CDR1 and CDR2 are SNHLY and FYNNEI. The CDR3 extends over 14 amino acids. V gave up 3 bases and J gave up 0 bases, with 6 bases separating them. The CDR3 here is CASSDVSSNQPQHF. DNA of the CDR3: TGTGCCAGCAGTGATGTCAGTAGCAATCAGCCCCAGCATTTT.

V gene TRBV4-3 combines with J gene TRBJ2-7; no definite D call. The ends were cut back, 2 bases at V and 0 bases at J, with 11 bases in the middle. Germline values: CDR1 LGHNA, CDR2 YSLEER. The CDR3 loop spans 15 amino acids. The CDR3 reads CASSQHNLGSYEQYF. The DNA of the CDR3 is TGCGCCAGCAGCCAACATAACCTCGGCTCCTACGAGCAGTACTTC.

This clone was found once. This chain links TRBV6-5 with TRBJ1-3; D is ambiguous. Trimming took off 0 bases at V and 0 bases at J, with 9 bases between the two ends. The CDR3 totals 16 residues. Germline V gene data show CDR1 as MNHEY and CDR2 as SVGAGI. The CDR3 DNA sequence: TGTGCCAGCAGTTACTCCGGGGTAGGCTCTGGAAACACCATATATTTT. This gives the protein CASSYSGVGSGNTIYF.

The genes are TRBV7-2 and TRBJ2-7; D is possibly TRBD1 (5 bases). V dropped 4 bases and J dropped 1 base, with 11 bases sitting between them. This CDR3 comprises 14 residues. CDR1 is SGHTA and CDR2 is FQGNSA in the germline V gene. The CDR3 bases are TGTGCCAGCAGCTCTGACAGAGCGTCCTACGAGCAGTACTTC. Its protein product is CASSSDRASYEQYF.

This sequence joins TRBV5-1 and TRBJ2-1; perhaps TRBD1 as D (6 bases). Germline V gene sequence: CDR1 SGHRS, CDR2 YFSETQ. This CDR3 is built from 17 residues. V lost 4 bases, J lost 0 bases, and 17 bases lay in between. Here the CDR3 reads CASSHSGQPSSYNEQFF. DNA for the CDR3: TGCGCCAGCAGCCATTCGGGACAACCGAGCTCCTACAATGAGCAGTTCTTC.

The chain has TRBV11-3 and TRBJ1-3; D ambiguous. The CDR3 runs to 16 residues. Germline assignment: CDR1 SGHNT and CDR2 YENEEA. Trimming pared 1 base from V and 0 bases from J, leaving 10 bases between. Here the CDR3 reads CASSLGSVPSGNTIYF. The CDR3 DNA sequence: TGTGCCAGCAGCTTAGGCAGCGTACCCTCTGGAAACACCATATATTTT. Supplemented by reference TRBV11-3 and TRBJ1-3, the full variable domain reads EAGVVQSPRYKIIEKKQPVAFWCNPISGHNTLYWYLQNLGQGPELLIRYENEEAVDDSQLPKDRFSAERLKGVDSTLKIQPAELGDSAVYLCASSLGSVPSGNTIYFGEGSWLTVV.

This clone was detected only a few times. This sequence joins TRBV7-8 and TRBJ1-1, with a tentative D call TRBD1 (6 bases). The V gene lost 8 bases and the J gene lost 5 bases, with 15 bases spanning the gap. Looked up from germline, CDR1 is SGHVS and CDR2 is FQNEAQ. The CDR3 has 13 amino acids. Written as DNA, the CDR3 is TGTGCCAGCTCCTATAAGGGGGGGACTGAAGCTTTCTTT. Translating it yields CASSYKGGTEAFF. Full variable domain (rest looked up from reference TRBV7-8 and TRBJ1-1): GAGVSQSPRYKVAKRGQDVALRCDPISGHVSLFWYQQALGQGPEFLTYFQNEAQLDKSGLPSDRFFAERPEGSVSTLKIQRTQQEDSAVYLCASSYKGGTEAFFGQGTRLTVV.

The CDR3 reads CASRRLAVGGYTF. Here the CDR3 DNA reads TGTGCCAGCAGGAGGTTGGCGGTCGGGGGCTACACCTTC. The chain recombines TRBV5-8 with TRBJ1-2; D unclear. V was cut by 5 bases and J by 8 bases, with 16 bases left in between. The germline gives CDR1 SGHTS, CDR2 YDEGEE. CDR3 size: 13 residues.

The chain is built from TRBV11-2 and TRBJ1-1; D might be TRBD1 (5 bases). Germline V gene data show CDR1 as SGHAT and CDR2 as FQNNGV. V gave up 3 bases and J gave up 5 bases, with 13 bases separating them. This CDR3 region has 14 residues. The CDR3 loop reads CASSFGRETTEAFF. In nucleotides, the CDR3 is TGTGCCAGCAGCTTCGGCAGGGAAACGACTGAAGCTTTCTTT.

The chain combines TRBV7-6 with TRBJ1-4; unclear D gene. The CDR3 covers 15 residues. From germline, CDR1 is SGHVS and CDR2 FNYEAQ. Trimming shortened V by 4 bases and J by 2 bases, and 11 bases separated the two germline ends. As DNA, the CDR3 is TGTGCCAGCAGCTCATACGGGATGACTAATGAAAAACTGTTTTTT. This encodes CASSSYGMTNEKLFF.

This chain uses TRBV6-1 with TRBJ2-2; weak D call: TRBD1 (6 bases). The CDR3 has 17 residues. The germline gives CDR1 MNHNS, CDR2 SASEGT. The ends were cut back, 3 bases at V and 4 bases at J, with 18 bases in the middle. The CDR3: CASSDKLGGQTTGELFF. The CDR3 coding sequence is TGTGCCAGCAGTGATAAACTAGGGGGACAAACCACCGGGGAGCTGTTTTTT.

This clone was seen only once. This chain joins TRBV3-1 (or the pseudogene TRBV3-2) and TRBJ2-1; D possibly corresponds to TRBD2 (6 bases). The CDR3 contains 15 residues. Between the trimmed V and J ends, which lost 4 bases and 3 bases, there was a span of 13 bases. Germline-derived CDR1 and CDR2 are LGHDT and YNNKEL (reference sequence). CDR3 bases: TGTGCCAGCAGCCCCCTGGGGGGAGGCTACAATGAGCAGTTCTTC. It is translated as CASSPLGGGYNEQFF.

The CDR3 loop is CASLAGTGSSGYTF. In nucleotides, the CDR3 is TGTGCCAGCTTAGCTGGGACAGGGTCCTCTGGCTACACCTTC. The chain carries TRBV11-2 and TRBJ1-2, with 9 bases fitting TRBD1. The CDR3 has 14 amino acids. Germline-derived CDR1 and CDR2 are SGHAT and FQNNGV. V trimming: 8 bases; J trimming: 7 bases; junction bases outside the gene matches: 11.

The V gene is TRBV28, the J gene TRBJ2-7, with D hard to call. The V gene lost 4 bases and the J gene lost 2 bases, with 15 bases spanning the gap. This CDR3 region has 15 residues. CDR1 MDHEN and CDR2 SYDVKM come from the germline V gene. CDR3: CASSSRLGGTYEQYF. CDR3 in DNA: TGTGCCAGCAGTTCGAGACTTGGCGGTACCTACGAGCAGTACTTC.

J is TRBJ2-7 and V is TRBV18; tentatively, D is TRBD1 (6 bases). Trimming left V 1 base short and J 0 bases short, with 13 bases between. Germline lookup yields CDR1 KGHSH and CDR2 LQKENI. The length of the CDR3 is 16 residues. The CDR3 sequence: CASSPRTLGASYEQYF. The CDR3 nucleotides read TGTGCCAGCTCACCACGGACGCTGGGGGCCTCCTACGAGCAGTACTTC. The entire variable domain, with the rest obtained from reference TRBV18 and TRBJ2-7, is as follows: NAGVMQNPRHLVRRRGQEARLRCSPMKGHSHVYWYRQLPEEGLKFMVYLQKENIIDESGMPKERFSAEFPKEGPSILRIQQVVRGDSAAYFCASSPRTLGASYEQYFGPGTRLTVT.

In DNA form, the CDR3 reads TGCGCCAGCAGCCTGCTGTACAGGGGGCTGGGTACCACAGATACGCAGTATTTT. This codes for CASSLLYRGLGTTDTQYF. This chain uses TRBV5-1 with TRBJ2-3, with TRBD1 matching over 9 bases. Germline V lookup: CDR1 SGHRS, CDR2 YFSETQ. The CDR3 runs to 18 residues. V dropped 4 bases and J dropped 2; count of bases not matched to a gene: 14.

This sequence joins TRBV5-4 and TRBJ1-5; 8 positions match TRBD1. The germline gives CDR1 SGHNT, CDR2 YYREEE (reference sequence). Trimming took 3 bases from V and 5 from J; bases not matched to a gene: 4. The CDR3 has 14 residues. CDR3 coding DNA: TGTGCCAGCAGCTCAGGGGGCGCCGATCAGCCCCAGCATTTT. Its translation is CASSSGGADQPQHF.